The 29 T cell receptor beta chains below were found in one sample sequenced in a study of persistence of HIV-infected CD4 T cells. An overlapping HIV-1 Gag peptide pool stimulated these cells at about 0.94 ug/peptide/mL. Sorted nonresponding memory CD4+ T cells were CD40L-negative, CD69-negative, CD45RO-high. No cognate antigen is known for these TCRs. The libraries were made with immunoSEQ version 4 in survey mode. The repertoire was sequenced with immunoSEQ multiplex PCR; TCRdb's copy has only in-frame clones and lacks some. The sample holds some 32,000 clones; 82% are singletons and the top ten take 18%. The sequenced sample was CD4+ T cells sorted from PBMCs after 18-hour stimulation, obtained from a patient who received antiretroviral therapy. These receptors were taken from an adult woman with HIV who was CMV-seropositive.

As for this clone: The final CDR3 position lacks the conserved phenylalanine or tryptophan, pointing to a likely read error. No DNA is shown, since the ends of the CDR3 on it are uncertain; the CDR3 is the one TCRdb lists. The chain combines TRBV5-1 with TRBJ1-1; the table gives TRBD1 as D, unverified against the DNA. CDR1 and CDR2 (germline): SGHRS, YFSETQ. With termini counted, the CDR3 has 12 amino acids. The chain's CDR3 is CASSLTGETPTL.

The rearrangement uses TRBV18 and TRBJ1-4, with 11 bases matching TRBD1. The CDR3 runs 19 residues. Trimming took 3 bases from V and 6 from J; bases not matched to a gene: 15. CDR1 and CDR2 (germline): KGHSH, LQKENI. The CDR3 sequence: CASSPDRLGQGVGHEKLFF. The CDR3 DNA sequence: TGTGCCAGCTCACCGGATCGTTTGGGACAGGGGGTCGGACATGAAAAACTGTTTTTT.

The chain employs TRBV10-3 and TRBJ1-1; no firm D call. Trimming shortened V by 0 bases and J by 4 bases, and 9 bases separated the two germline ends. The CDR3 loop spans 14 amino acids. The germline V gene has CDR1 ENHRY and CDR2 SYGVKD. The CDR3, as DNA: TGTGCCATCAGTGAGTCGAAACTCCGCACTGAAGCTTTCTTT. As protein: CAISESKLRTEAFF.

The chain joins TRBV9 to TRBJ2-3; D not certain. Trimming cost V 2 bases and J 3 bases, with 7 bases left between them. This CDR3 spans 13 amino acids. Germline V gives CDR1 SGDLS, CDR2 YYNGEE. The CDR3: CASSVVTTDTQYF. The CDR3 nucleotides read TGTGCCAGCAGCGTCGTTACGACAGATACGCAGTATTTT.

V usage is TRBV3-1 (or the pseudogene TRBV3-2) and J usage is TRBJ2-2, with D possibly being TRBD2 (6 bases). Between the trimmed V and J ends, which lost 4 bases and 6 bases, there was a span of 15 bases. Germline CDR1 is LGHDT and CDR2 is YNNKEL (reference sequence). This CDR3 has 15 amino acids. CDR3 bases: TGTGCCAGCAGCCTTCAATTGGGGGGAGCCGGGGAGCTGTTTTTT. It specifies CASSLQLGGAGELFF.

The chain combines TRBV24-1 with TRBJ2-2, with D perhaps matching TRBD2 (5 bases). Deletions cut 7 bases from V and 3 bases from J, with 11 bases between. The CDR3 length is 14 residues. Germline CDR1 and CDR2: KGHDR and SFDVKD. DNA for the CDR3: TGTGCCACCAGAGGGCGGCGGGACACCGGGGAGCTGTTTTTT. Encoded protein: CATRGRRDTGELFF.

The CDR3 DNA reads as TGTGCCAGCAGTCCCCCTGGACAGAACAACTATGGCTACACCTTC. As protein: CASSPPGQNNYGYTF. This chain uses TRBV28 with TRBJ1-2; possibly TRBD1 for D (6 bases). V was cut by 5 bases and J by 2 bases, with 15 bases left in between. Germline V CDR1 and CDR2: MDHEN, SYDVKM. The CDR3 length is 15 residues.

This clone was observed a single time. The gene calls are TRBV3-1 (or the pseudogene TRBV3-2) and TRBJ1-1; tentative D call: TRBD1 (6 bases). The CDR3 is 17 residues long. Germline V gives CDR1 LGHDT, CDR2 YNNKEL (reference sequence). Trimming left V 1 base short and J 1 base short, with 16 bases between. The CDR3 DNA sequence: TGTGCCAGCAGCCAAGGGCTTGCGACGACAGGGAACACTGAAGCTTTCTTT. Residues: CASSQGLATTGNTEAFF.

This clone has a handful of counts. The rearrangement uses TRBV19 and TRBJ1-5; 8 bases fit TRBD1. The CDR3 is 13 residues long. The germline V gene encodes CDR1 LNHDA and CDR2 SQIVND (reference sequence). V shed 5 bases, J shed 6 bases, and the junction held 3 bases outside the gene matches. The CDR3 loop is CASSLDRAQPQHF. In DNA, the CDR3 is TGTGCCAGTAGTCTGGACAGGGCTCAGCCCCAGCATTTT.

The V and J genes are TRBV20-1 and TRBJ2-1, with D hard to call. The CDR3 is made up of 11 amino acids. Germline CDR1 reads DFQATT; CDR2 reads SNEGSKA (reference sequence). Between the trimmed V and J ends, which lost 1 base and 7 bases, there was a span of 5 bases. The CDR3 sequence: CSARVVNEQFF. CDR3 nucleotides: TGCAGTGCTAGAGTGGTGAATGAGCAGTTCTTC.

The chain couples TRBV7-2 to TRBJ2-7; unclear D gene. The CDR3 covers 14 residues. The ends were cut back, 1 base at V and 2 bases at J, with 9 bases in the middle. Germline loops: CDR1 SGHTA, CDR2 FQGNSA. The CDR3 is CASSLGGRTYEQYF. The CDR3 DNA is TGTGCCAGCAGCTTAGGCGGCAGAACCTACGAGCAGTACTTC.

This chain links TRBV9 with TRBJ1-5; D gene ambiguous. The V gene lost 0 bases and the J gene lost 4 bases, with 11 bases spanning the gap. Germline V gene lookup returns CDR1 SGDLS and CDR2 YYNGEE. The CDR3 is 15 residues long. This CDR3 is CASSVDMGFNQPQHF. The CDR3 nucleotides are TGTGCCAGCAGCGTAGATATGGGATTTAATCAGCCCCAGCATTTT.

The chain recombines TRBV14 with TRBJ2-1, with TRBD2 matching 8 bases. Germline V gene data show CDR1 as SGHDN and CDR2 as FVKESK. The trim removed 4 bases at V and 4 bases at J, leaving 6 bases unmatched. The CDR3 has 15 amino acids. Here the CDR3 DNA reads TGTGCCAGCAGCCTAGCGGGAACCACTTACAATGAGCAGTTCTTC. Its translation: CASSLAGTTYNEQFF.

V and J are TRBV9 and TRBJ2-3; tentatively, D is TRBD2 (6 bases). Trimming took off 0 bases at V and 1 base at J, with 12 bases between the two ends. The CDR3 is made up of 16 amino acids. Per the germline V gene, CDR1 is SGDLS and CDR2 is YYNGEE. This chain's CDR3 is CASSVVTSSGTDTQYF. The CDR3 DNA sequence: TGTGCCAGCAGCGTAGTTACGTCTAGCGGCACAGATACGCAGTATTTT. Full variable domain (remainder filled in from reference TRBV9 and TRBJ2-3): DSGVTQTPKHLITATGQRVTLRCSPRSGDLSVYWYQQSLDQGLQFLIQYYNGEERAKGNILERFSAQQFPDLHSELNLSSLELGDSALYFCASSVVTSSGTDTQYFGPGTRLTVL.

As DNA, the CDR3 is TGTGCCACTTACCAAAGATTGGGAGCCAAAAACATTCAGTACTTC. The encoded protein is CATYQRLGAKNIQYF. The chain is built from TRBV19 and TRBJ2-4; D not certain. CDR1 is LNHDA and CDR2 is SQIVND in the germline V gene (reference sequence). The CDR3 loop spans 15 amino acids. V gave up 10 bases and J gave up 0 bases, with 16 bases separating them. Filled out from reference TRBV19 and TRBJ2-4, the complete variable domain reads DGGITQSPKYLFRKEGQNVTLSCEQNLNHDAMYWYRQDPGQGLRLIYYSQIVNDFQKGDIAEGYSVSREKKESFPLTVTSAQKNPTAFYLCATYQRLGAKNIQYFGAGTRLSVL.

The chain carries TRBV28 and TRBJ2-3, with D possibly being TRBD1 or TRBD2 (5 bases each). With 1 base removed from V and 7 bases from J, the gap between germline ends came to 12 bases. Germline CDR1 is MDHEN and CDR2 is SYDVKM. The CDR3 totals 14 residues. The CDR3 sequence is CASSLYLEGNTQYF. The CDR3 region has the DNA TGTGCCAGCAGTTTATATCTTGAGGGGAATACGCAGTATTTT.

The chain links TRBV6-4 to TRBJ2-1, with D possibly TRBD2 on 7 matching bases. Per the germline V gene, CDR1 is MRHNA and CDR2 is SNTAGT. With 3 bases removed from V and 5 bases from J, the gap between germline ends came to 17 bases. The CDR3 loop spans 16 amino acids. Here the CDR3 reads CASSDQPGGQHNEQFF. DNA of the CDR3: TGTGCCAGCAGTGATCAACCCGGGGGGCAGCACAATGAGCAGTTCTTC.

The chain couples TRBV6-5 to TRBJ2-2; 8 bases match TRBD1. CDR1 and CDR2 from the germline V gene are MNHEY and SVGAGI. The length of the CDR3 is 15 residues. J was trimmed by 2 bases and V by 7 bases; bases with no gene match: 6. For the CDR3, the DNA is TGTGCCAGCACCCGCGGACAGGGAAACACCGGGGAGCTGTTTTTT. Residues: CASTRGQGNTGELFF.

The J gene is TRBJ1-1, the V gene TRBV21-1. TRBV21-1 is assigned pseudogene status. This CDR3 contains 13 residues. The CDR3 region is CASSNLEGTEAFF. The CDR3 DNA sequence: TGTGCCAGCAGCAACCTAGAGGGCACTGAAGCTTTCTTT.

The CDR3 reads CASSSRPGGRNTQYF. In nucleotides, the CDR3 is TGTGCCAGCAGTTCTCGACCCGGAGGGAGGAATACGCAGTATTTT. The chain combines TRBV6-2 or TRBV6-3 with TRBJ2-3; possibly TRBD2 for D (6 bases). The CDR3 runs 15 residues. V was clipped by 4 bases and J by 7 bases, with 18 bases between them. CDR1 is MNHEY and CDR2 is SVGEGT in the germline V gene.

The chain joins TRBV24-1 to TRBJ1-2, with D perhaps TRBD1 (5 bases). V gave up 5 bases and J gave up 6 bases, with 9 bases separating them. The germline V gene encodes CDR1 KGHDR and CDR2 SFDVKD. The CDR3 spans 12 residues. The CDR3 region has the DNA TGTGCCACCAGTGCCCGGGGGAATGGCTACACCTTC. This codes for CATSARGNGYTF.

This chain uses TRBV5-6 with TRBJ2-7, with 9 bases aligning to TRBD1. CDR1 SGHDT and CDR2 YYEEEE come from the germline V gene. There are 16 residues in the CDR3. With V trimmed by 4 bases and J by 3 bases, 11 bases remained unmatched. The CDR3 DNA follows: TGTGCCAGCAGCCGCGTTTTGGGGACAGGGATCTACGAGCAGTACTTC. It encodes CASSRVLGTGIYEQYF.

The gene calls are TRBV5-1 and TRBJ1-3; D remains ambiguous. The V end lost 0 bases, the J end lost 2 bases, and 6 bases lay between the germline ends. CDR3 size: 14 residues. Germline assignment: CDR1 SGHRS and CDR2 YFSETQ. CDR3 coding DNA: TGCGCCAGCAGCTTGGACAGTCCTGGAAACACCATATATTTT. Translating it yields CASSLDSPGNTIYF. Full variable domain (remainder filled in from reference TRBV5-1 and TRBJ1-3): KAGVTQTPRYLIKTRGQQVTLSCSPISGHRSVSWYQQTPGQGLQFLFEYFSETQRNKGNFPGRFSGRQFSNSRSEMNVSTLELGDSALYLCASSLDSPGNTIYFGEGSWLTVV.

V and J are TRBV5-6 and TRBJ2-5, with D maybe TRBD2 (5 bases). This CDR3 comprises 17 residues. Germline CDR1 SGHDT, CDR2 YYEEEE. The germline V and J ends were trimmed by 3 bases and 4 bases, with 22 bases remaining between them. The CDR3 protein is CASSYYRPLGDGETQYF. DNA of the CDR3: TGTGCCAGCAGCTACTATCGTCCACTCGGGGATGGAGAGACCCAGTACTTC.

This clone has just one count. Other nucleotide sequences in the sample specify the same CDR3. The rearrangement uses TRBV3-1 (or the pseudogene TRBV3-2) and TRBJ2-3; 8 bases are a match to TRBD2. The junction had 5 bases not matched to a gene; V was cut back by 6 bases and J by 0 bases. This CDR3 region has 15 residues. The germline V gene has CDR1 LGHDT and CDR2 YNNKEL (reference sequence). CDR3 amino acids: CASRLTSGSTDTQYF. The CDR3 DNA sequence: TGTGCCAGCAGGCTTACTAGCGGAAGCACAGATACGCAGTATTTT.

The chain has TRBV7-3 and TRBJ2-7; the match to TRBD2 covers 10 bases. This CDR3 comprises 13 residues. CDR1 and CDR2 from the germline V gene are SGHTA and FQGTGA. V was clipped by 5 bases and J by 3 bases; unmatched bases: 1. The CDR3 nucleotides read TGTGCCAGCAGCCCTAGCGGGGGCTACGAGCAGTACTTC. Its protein product is CASSPSGGYEQYF.

V and J are TRBV19 and TRBJ2-3; D might be TRBD2 (5 bases). The V and J ends lost 9 bases and 3 bases respectively, with 10 bases between them. This CDR3 contains 12 residues. Germline loops: CDR1 LNHDA, CDR2 SQIVND (reference sequence). This CDR3 is CASGERTDTQYF. The CDR3 nucleotides read TGTGCCAGCGGGGAGAGAACAGATACGCAGTATTTT. Based on the CDR3 plus reference TRBV19 and TRBJ2-3, the full variable domain is DGGITQSPKYLFRKEGQNVTLSCEQNLNHDAMYWYRQDPGQGLRLIYYSQIVNDFQKGDIAEGYSVSREKKESFPLTVTSAQKNPTAFYLCASGERTDTQYFGPGTRLTVL.

This clone was picked up a small number of times. The V gene is TRBV5-1, the J gene TRBJ1-1; TRBD1 matches 11 bases. J gave up 4 bases and V 3 bases, and 5 bases lay outside the gene matches. The CDR3 extends over 15 amino acids. The germline gives CDR1 SGHRS, CDR2 YFSETQ. CDR3 sequence: CASSSRDRGVTEAFF. The CDR3 coding sequence is TGCGCCAGCAGCTCTAGGGACAGGGGGGTCACTGAAGCTTTCTTT.

The rearrangement uses TRBV5-8 and TRBJ1-1; D is uncertain. The CDR3 loop spans 14 amino acids. The germline V gene has CDR1 SGHTS and CDR2 YDEGEE. V lost 4 bases and J lost 5, with 15 bases in between. The chain's CDR3 is CASSHRVWGTEAFF. The CDR3 bases are TGTGCCAGCAGCCACAGAGTGTGGGGTACTGAAGCTTTCTTT.